One and the same sample provided the 26 T cell receptor beta chains below, sequenced in a study of T-cell memory formation after mild COVID-19. TCRdb reprocessed the 5' RACE reads with MiXCR, giving one entry per CDR3 protein. The table lists around 500,000 distinct CDR3 sequences, about 20% of them singletons, with 9% to 15% in the top ten. The specimen was PBMCs or a T cell subset sorted from them (not recorded which). The receptor set was obtained from an adult woman who had mild COVID-19 (a few samples of this study predate the infection). Cell type and time point are not known.

V gene TRBV24-1 combines with J gene TRBJ2-2; D gene unclear. Trimming shortened V by 3 bases and J by 6 bases, and 10 bases separated the two germline ends. The CDR3 contains 14 residues. The V gene's germline CDR1 is KGHDR and CDR2 SFDVKD. CDR3 protein: CATSDPYYAGELFF. The CDR3, as DNA: TGTGCCACCAGTGATCCATACTATGCCGGGGAGCTGTTTTTT.

This clonotype was picked up a small number of times. This rearrangement joins TRBV7-2 to TRBJ1-2; 7 nucleotides line up with TRBD1. Trimming removed 7 bases from V and 0 bases from J; junction bases left unmatched: 2. The CDR3 covers 13 residues. Germline lookup yields CDR1 SGHTA and CDR2 FQGNSA. CDR3 protein: CASKGATNYGYTF. Written as DNA, the CDR3 is TGTGCCAGCAAGGGGGCAACTAACTATGGCTACACCTTC.

This clonotype appeared a few times. This chain links TRBV6-6 with TRBJ2-7; 9 bases are a match to TRBD1. There are 15 residues in the CDR3. V was clipped by 0 bases and J by 4 bases; unmatched bases: 4. Per the germline V gene, CDR1 is MNHNY and CDR2 is SVGAGI (reference sequence). In DNA form, the CDR3 reads TGTGCCAGCAGTTACTCAGGGACAGGGAGATACGAGCAGTACTTC. It is translated as CASSYSGTGRYEQYF.

The J gene is TRBJ2-5, the V gene TRBV15; possibly TRBD1 or TRBD2 for D (5 bases each). V lost 1 base and J lost 2, with 14 bases in between. Germline V gene data show CDR1 as LNHNV and CDR2 as YYDKDF (reference sequence). The CDR3 has 16 residues. The DNA for the CDR3 is TGTGCCACCAGCAGAGGTGCAGGGAGAGATCAAGAGACCCAGTACTTC. Its translation: CATSRGAGRDQETQYF.

This clonotype showed up just a few times. The chain joins TRBV7-2 to TRBJ2-7; D may match TRBD1 or TRBD2 (6 bases each). This CDR3 is built from 14 residues. V was shortened by 3 bases and J by 2 bases, with 11 bases between the two germline ends. Per the germline V gene, CDR1 is SGHTA and CDR2 is FQGNSA. CDR3 nucleotides: TGTGCCAGCAGCTTGGAGGGGGGACCCTACGAGCAGTACTTC. Translated, it gives CASSLEGGPYEQYF.

This clonotype was recorded a few times. The V gene is TRBV7-9, the J gene TRBJ1-3; D ambiguous. The length of the CDR3 is 15 residues. The germline gives CDR1 SEHNR, CDR2 FQNEAQ (reference sequence). Trimming shortened V by 3 bases and J by 0 bases, and 9 bases separated the two germline ends. CDR3 sequence (DNA): TGTGCCAGCAGCTTGAACGGAGTCTCTGGAAACACCATATATTTT. Translation gives CASSLNGVSGNTIYF.

The rearrangement links TRBV29-1 to TRBJ2-1; 10 bases match TRBD2. V trimming: 1 base; J trimming: 6 bases; junction bases outside the gene matches: 3. The CDR3 contains 14 residues. In germline, CDR1 is SQVTM, CDR2 ANQGSEA. CDR3 in DNA: TGCAGCGTTGAAGCGGGACTAGCGACCAATGAGCAGTTCTTC. Its protein is CSVEAGLATNEQFF.

V usage is TRBV25-1 and J usage is TRBJ2-6, with unresolved D. Trimming shortened V by 2 bases and J by 4 bases, and 9 bases separated the two germline ends. The CDR3 has 15 amino acids. Germline V CDR1 and CDR2: MGHDK, SYGVNS. The CDR3 region is CASSEPGRGANVLTF. The CDR3 nucleotides read TGTGCCAGCAGTGAACCCGGGCGAGGGGCCAACGTCCTGACTTTC.

This chain uses TRBV5-1 with TRBJ2-1; 8 bases map to TRBD1. CDR1 and CDR2 from the germline V gene are SGHRS and YFSETQ. Trimming cost V 0 bases and J 2 bases; bases outside gene matches: 1. This CDR3 comprises 15 residues. The CDR3 sequence: CASSLGTGTYNEQFF. The DNA for the CDR3 is TGCGCCAGCAGCTTGGGGACAGGGACCTACAATGAGCAGTTCTTC.

The chain combines TRBV5-1 with TRBJ2-7; D assignment may be TRBD1 or TRBD2 (5 bases each). Looked up from germline, CDR1 is SGHRS and CDR2 is YFSETQ. This CDR3 has 14 amino acids. V lost 0 bases and J lost 2, with 9 bases in between. The CDR3 coding sequence is TGCGCCAGCAGCTTGGTCTGGGGGACCTACGAGCAGTACTTC. Its translation: CASSLVWGTYEQYF.

This clonotype was counted ten times or more. The chain combines TRBV7-9 with TRBJ2-7; TRBD1 matches at 7 bases. CDR1 and CDR2 (germline): SEHNR, FQNEAQ (reference sequence). CDR3 length: 12 residues. After removal of 5 bases from V and 6 bases from J, the junction contained 4 bases not matched to a gene. The CDR3 sequence: CASSPTGLEQYF. The CDR3 coding sequence is TGTGCCAGCAGCCCGACAGGGCTCGAGCAGTACTTC.

The V and J genes are TRBV12-3 or TRBV12-4 and TRBJ2-7; D may match TRBD1 or TRBD2 (6 bases each). V was shortened by 5 bases and J by 5 bases, with 19 bases between the two germline ends. The CDR3 extends over 15 amino acids. The CDR3 DNA reads as TGTGCCAGCAGTCCTGGTGGGGGGCCTAGGAACGAGCAGTACTTC. Amino acid sequence: CASSPGGGPRNEQYF.

V is TRBV24-1 and J is TRBJ2-7; 7 positions agree with TRBD1. Germline V lookup: CDR1 KGHDR, CDR2 SFDVKD. The trim removed 3 bases at V and 1 base at J, leaving 11 bases unmatched. The CDR3 has 17 amino acids. The CDR3 DNA sequence: TGTGCCACCAGTGATCGCCACATGGACAGGAGTTCCTACGAGCAGTACTTC. This gives the protein CATSDRHMDRSSYEQYF.

The chain combines TRBV25-1 with TRBJ2-5, with 7 bases that match TRBD2. V was pared by 2 bases and J by 2 bases, with 2 bases of the junction left unmatched. The CDR3 covers 14 residues. Germline CDR1 is MGHDK and CDR2 is SYGVNS. For the CDR3, the DNA is TGTGCCAGCAGTGAACACGGGAGGCAAGAGACCCAGTACTTC. This sequence encodes CASSEHGRQETQYF.

This clonotype was picked up a small number of times. The chain joins TRBV30 to TRBJ1-2; 8 bases align to TRBD1. Germline trimming cut 5 bases from V and 4 bases from J; bases unmatched to any gene: 12. The CDR3 has 15 amino acids. Germline V gene lookup returns CDR1 GTSNPN and CDR2 SVGIG (reference sequence). Here the CDR3 reads CAWRTGHRGIYGYTF. DNA of the CDR3: TGTGCCTGGCGGACAGGGCACCGAGGGATCTATGGCTACACCTTC. The variable domain in full, completed from reference TRBV30 and TRBJ1-2, reads SQTIHQWPATLVQPVGSPLSLECTVEGTSNPNLYWYRQAAGRGLQLLFYSVGIGQISSEVPQNLSASRPQDRQFILSSKKLLLSDSGFYLCAWRTGHRGIYGYTFGSGTRLTVV.

This chain uses TRBV7-2 with TRBJ2-2, with 7 bases matching TRBD2. With V trimmed by 5 bases and J by 7 bases, 7 bases remained unmatched. Germline CDR1 SGHTA, CDR2 FQGNSA. This CDR3 is built from 14 residues. CDR3 sequence (DNA): TGTGCCAGCAGCCCCAGCGGGACCGTCGGGGAGCTGTTTTTT. Translation gives CASSPSGTVGELFF. Full variable domain (missing parts from reference TRBV7-2 and TRBJ2-2): GAGVSQSPSNKVTEKGKDVELRCDPISGHTALYWYRQSLGQGLEFLIYFQGNSAPDKSGLPSDRFSAERTGGSVSTLTIQRTQQEDSAVYLCASSPSGTVGELFFGEGSRLTVL.

This clonotype was detected a few times. The chain joins TRBV20-1 to TRBJ2-1; 7 bases fit TRBD2. The V gene's germline CDR1 is DFQATT and CDR2 SNEGSKA (reference sequence). The CDR3 is 15 residues long. Trimming removed 2 bases from V and 6 bases from J; junction bases left unmatched: 10. CDR3 sequence reads: CSARNGRVISNEQFF. Written as DNA, the CDR3 is TGCAGTGCTAGAAATGGGAGGGTAATCAGCAATGAGCAGTTCTTC.

The V gene is TRBV7-2, the J gene TRBJ2-1; unclear D gene. This CDR3 is built from 14 residues. Trimming shortened V by 2 bases and J by 8 bases, and 13 bases separated the two germline ends. CDR1 and CDR2 (germline): SGHTA, FQGNSA. The CDR3, as DNA: TGTGCCAGCAGCTTAAGGCGGATCCGGGATGAGCAGTTCTTC. This codes for CASSLRRIRDEQFF.

This chain connects TRBV7-9 to TRBJ2-1; 10 nucleotides line up with TRBD2. The CDR3 sequence is 14 residues long. CDR1 is SEHNR and CDR2 is FQNEAQ in the germline V gene (reference sequence). Unmatched junction bases numbered 10, after V lost 4 bases and J lost 13 bases. The CDR3 spells CASSSSGGPGSQFF. The DNA of the CDR3 is TGTGCCAGCAGCTCTAGCGGGGGTCCCGGATCACAGTTCTTC.

This clonotype appeared a few times. This chain connects TRBV12-3 or TRBV12-4 to TRBJ2-5, with D perhaps TRBD1 (5 bases). The length of the CDR3 is 14 residues. V was clipped by 3 bases and J by 2 bases, with 10 bases between them. The CDR3 here is CASSLWGRQETQYF. The CDR3 DNA reads as TGTGCCAGCAGTTTGTGGGGCCGTCAAGAGACCCAGTACTTC.

This sequence joins TRBV29-1 and TRBJ2-7; D is uncertain. Germline V lookup: CDR1 SQVTM, CDR2 ANQGSEA. CDR3 length equals 12 residues. V dropped 2 bases and J dropped 3 bases, with 8 bases sitting between them. CDR3 residues: CSVESRGYEQYF. CDR3 bases: TGCAGCGTTGAATCCCGAGGCTACGAGCAGTACTTC.

V is TRBV5-5 and J is TRBJ2-1; 7 positions match TRBD2. Per the germline V gene, CDR1 is SGHKS and CDR2 is YYEKEE (reference sequence). The CDR3 sequence is 18 residues long. J was trimmed by 8 bases and V by 3 bases; bases with no gene match: 20. CDR3 sequence reads: CASSSDASGPKRGYEQFF. The CDR3 region has the DNA TGTGCCAGCAGCTCAGACGCTAGCGGTCCAAAGAGGGGATATGAGCAGTTCTTC.

At least ten counts were recorded for this clonotype. This chain joins TRBV7-8 and TRBJ2-5; TRBD2 matches 8 bases. This CDR3 region has 19 residues. Germline V CDR1 and CDR2: SGHVS, FQNEAQ. The V gene end was trimmed by 0 bases and the J gene end by 2 bases; junction bases not matched to a gene: 14. CDR3 in DNA: TGTGCCAGCAGCTTAGCGGATTTTTTAGCGGGAACCGAGCAAGAGACCCAGTACTTC. Translation: CASSLADFLAGTEQETQYF.

The chain couples TRBV7-9 to TRBJ1-3; no definite D call. The CDR3 consists of 14 residues. V lost 6 bases and J lost 3, with 12 bases in between. The germline V gene encodes CDR1 SEHNR and CDR2 FQNEAQ (reference sequence). In nucleotides, the CDR3 is TGTGCCAGCAGGGCCAACGCAGGTGGAAACACCATATATTTT. Encoded protein: CASRANAGGNTIYF.

This clonotype was recorded a few times. This CDR3 is CASNGGGLAGEQYF. The CDR3, as DNA: TGTGCCAGCAACGGAGGGGGACTAGCGGGGGAGCAGTACTTC. The V call is TRBV7-9, the J call TRBJ2-7; 13 bases agree with TRBD2. With V trimmed by 7 bases and J by 7 bases, 7 bases remained unmatched. CDR3 length equals 14 residues. Germline CDR1 and CDR2: SEHNR and FQNEAQ (reference sequence). Full variable domain (remainder filled in from reference TRBV7-9 and TRBJ2-7): DTGVSQNPRHKITKRGQNVTFRCDPISEHNRLYWYRQTLGQGPEFLTYFQNEAQLEKSRLLSDRFSAERPKGSFSTLEIQRTEQGDSAMYLCASNGGGLAGEQYFGPGTRLTVT.

The V gene is TRBV7-8, the J gene TRBJ2-7; tentatively, D is TRBD2 (6 bases). Deletions cut 4 bases from V and 7 bases from J, with 23 bases between. This CDR3 is 16 amino acids long. Germline V lookup: CDR1 SGHVS, CDR2 FQNEAQ. The CDR3 nucleotides are TGTGCCAGCAGCTCGGGGGTGGGAGTTACAAGAGGGGAGCAGTACTTC. Its translation is CASSSGVGVTRGEQYF. The variable domain in full, with the rest retrieved from reference TRBV7-8 and TRBJ2-7, is GAGVSQSPRYKVAKRGQDVALRCDPISGHVSLFWYQQALGQGPEFLTYFQNEAQLDKSGLPSDRFFAERPEGSVSTLKIQRTQQEDSAVYLCASSSGVGVTRGEQYFGPGTRLTVT.